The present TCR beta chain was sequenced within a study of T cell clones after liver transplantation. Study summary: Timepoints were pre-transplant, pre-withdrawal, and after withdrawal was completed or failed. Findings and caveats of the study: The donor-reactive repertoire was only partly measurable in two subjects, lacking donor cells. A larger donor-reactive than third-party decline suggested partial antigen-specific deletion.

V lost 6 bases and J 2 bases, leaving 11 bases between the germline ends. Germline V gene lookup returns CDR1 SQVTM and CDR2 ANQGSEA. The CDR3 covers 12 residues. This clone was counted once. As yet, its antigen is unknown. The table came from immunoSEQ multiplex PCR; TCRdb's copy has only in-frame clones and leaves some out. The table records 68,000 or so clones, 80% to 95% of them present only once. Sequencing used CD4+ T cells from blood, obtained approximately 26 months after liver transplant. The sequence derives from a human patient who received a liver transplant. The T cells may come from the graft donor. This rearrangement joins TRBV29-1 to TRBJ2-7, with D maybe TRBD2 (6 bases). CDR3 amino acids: CSVRDSAYEQYF. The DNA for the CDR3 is TGCAGCGTCCGGGACTCCGCCTACGAGCAGTACTTC.